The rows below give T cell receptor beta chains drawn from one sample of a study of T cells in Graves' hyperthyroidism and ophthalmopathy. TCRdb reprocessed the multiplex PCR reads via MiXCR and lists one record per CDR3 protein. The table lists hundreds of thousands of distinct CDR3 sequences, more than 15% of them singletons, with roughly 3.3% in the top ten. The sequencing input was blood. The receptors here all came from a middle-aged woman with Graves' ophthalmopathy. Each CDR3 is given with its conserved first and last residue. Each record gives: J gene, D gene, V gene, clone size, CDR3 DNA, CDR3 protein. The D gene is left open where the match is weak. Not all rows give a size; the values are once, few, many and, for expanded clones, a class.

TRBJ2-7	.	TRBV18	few	TGTGCCAGCTCCCAGAATACCCTAGGCTCAGGGAGGTACGAGCAGTACTTC	CASSQNTLGSGRYEQYF
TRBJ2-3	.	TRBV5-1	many	TGCGCCAGCAGGCGGAGCAGCACAGATACGCAGTATTTT	CASRRSSTDTQYF
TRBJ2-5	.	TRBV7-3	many	TGTGCCAGCAGCTTAATTGGAGGCGAGACCCAGTACTTC	CASSLIGGETQYF
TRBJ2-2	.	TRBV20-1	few	TGCAGTGGACTCGCGAACACCGGGGAGCTGTTTTTT	CSGLANTGELFF
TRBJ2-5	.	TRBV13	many	TGTGCCAGCAGCCTTGGAGGGCCTCAAGAGACCCAGTACTTC	CASSLGGPQETQYF
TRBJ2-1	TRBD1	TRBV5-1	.	TGCGCCAGCAGCTTGTACAGGGGGGCAGATGAGCAGTTCTTC	CASSLYRGADEQFF
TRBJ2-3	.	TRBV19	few	TGTGCCAGTAGCCCGACTACTAGATTCGCAGATACGCAGTATTTT	CASSPTTRFADTQYF
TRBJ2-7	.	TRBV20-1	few	TGCCGTGCTAGAGCGTACGGAGGCTACGAGCAGTACTTC	CRARAYGGYEQYF
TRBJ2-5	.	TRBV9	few	TGTGCCAGCAGCGTGGGGGCAAAAAGCCAAGAGACCCAGTACTTC	CASSVGAKSQETQYF
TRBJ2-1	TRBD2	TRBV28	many	TGTGCCAGCAGTATAGCGGGAGAGCACGGTGAGCAGTTCTTC	CASSIAGEHGEQFF
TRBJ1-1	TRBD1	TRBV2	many	TGTGCCAGCAGGAGACAGGGAACGGGCGCTGAAGCTCTCTTT	CASRRQGTGAEALF
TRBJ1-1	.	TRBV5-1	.	TGCGCCAGCCGCCCCTTTAGGGCCGAGAACACTGAAGCTTTCTTT	CASRPFRAENTEAFF
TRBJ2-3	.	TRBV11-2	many	TGTGCCAGCAGCTCCCCTCGGGGGATCTTTTATACGCAGTATTTT	CASSSPRGIFYTQYF
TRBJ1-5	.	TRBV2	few	TGTGCCAGCAGGTTGGACGGGGATCAGCCCCAGCATTTT	CASRLDGDQPQHF
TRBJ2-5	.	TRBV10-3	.	TGTACCGTATCCACCGACCAAGAGACCCAGTACTTC	CTVSTDQETQYF
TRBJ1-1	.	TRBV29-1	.	TGCAGCGTTGGAGAGCCGAGGAGAGTGGGTGACACTGAAGCTTTCTTT	CSVGEPRRVGDTEAFF
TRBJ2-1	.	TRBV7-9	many	TGTGCCAGCAGCCCCCGGACGGATAACAATGAGCAGTTCTTC	CASSPRTDNNEQFF
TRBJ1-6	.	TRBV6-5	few	TGTGCCAGCAGTTACGCACGAGGGTGGAATTCACCCCTCCACTTT	CASSYARGWNSPLHF
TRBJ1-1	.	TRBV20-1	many	TGCAGTGCTAGGTCGCTTAGCTGGTTCGAGGATACTGAAGCTTTCTTT	CSARSLSWFEDTEAFF
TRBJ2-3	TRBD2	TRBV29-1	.	TGCAGCGTTGTGATCCTAGCGGACACAGATACGCAGTATTTT	CSVVILADTDTQYF
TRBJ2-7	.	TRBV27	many	TGTGCCAGCAGTTTACGGGGACTGAGCTCCTACGAGCAGTACTTC	CASSLRGLSSYEQYF
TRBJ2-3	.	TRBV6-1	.	TGTGCCAGCAGTGAAGCAGGTCCCCGGGCAGATACGCAGTATTTT	CASSEAGPRADTQYF
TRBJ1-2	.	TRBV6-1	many	TGTGCCAGCAGTGACAGGGCGCATGTCTATGGCTACACCTTC	CASSDRAHVYGYTF
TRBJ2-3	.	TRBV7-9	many	TGTGCCAGCAGCCGTGAAAGGCTAGACCTCACAGATACGCAGTATTTT	CASSRERLDLTDTQYF
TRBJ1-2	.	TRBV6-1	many	TGTGCCAGCCAACCCTCCATTATCTATGGCTACACCTTC	CASQPSIIYGYTF
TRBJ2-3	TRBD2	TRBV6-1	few	TGTGCCAGCAGTGAGAATAGCGGGGGTGCAGATACGCAGTATTTT	CASSENSGGADTQYF
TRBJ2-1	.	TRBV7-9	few	TGTGCCAGCAGTTTTCCCGACAGATACAATGAGCAGTTCTTC	CASSFPDRYNEQFF
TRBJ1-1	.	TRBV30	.	TGTGCCACACCAGGCGACACTGAAGCTTTCTTT	CATPGDTEAFF
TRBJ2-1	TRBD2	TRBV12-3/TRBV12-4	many	TGTGCCAGCAGTCCCACTCTAGCGGGAGGAGGGCTCAATGAGCAGTTCTTC	CASSPTLAGGGLNEQFF
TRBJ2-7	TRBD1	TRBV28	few	TGTGCCAGCAGCCGTCTATCCCTACGGGACAGGGGGGACGAGCAGTACTTC	CASSRLSLRDRGDEQYF
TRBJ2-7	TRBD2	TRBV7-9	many	TGTGCCAGCAGCTCCGGGACTAGCGGGAGGGGCTACGAGCAGTACTTC	CASSSGTSGRGYEQYF
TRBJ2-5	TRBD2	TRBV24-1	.	TGTGCCACCAGTGACCACCTAGCGGGTGACCCGAGAGGGCAAGAGACCCAGTACTTC	CATSDHLAGDPRGQETQYF
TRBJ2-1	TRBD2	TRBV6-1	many	TGTGCCAGCAGTGAAGAAGCGGGGGGGCGGAATGAGCAGTTCTTC	CASSEEAGGRNEQFF
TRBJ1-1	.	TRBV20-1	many	TGCAGTGCCTCAGGGCTTACGAACACTGAAGCTTTCTTT	CSASGLTNTEAFF
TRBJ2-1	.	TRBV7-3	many	TGTGCCAGCGGCCGGGGCGGGACGTACAATGAGCAGTTCTTC	CASGRGGTYNEQFF
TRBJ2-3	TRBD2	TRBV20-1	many	TGCAGTGCTAGTTCCGGGGGGGACACAGATACGCAGTATTTT	CSASSGGDTDTQYF
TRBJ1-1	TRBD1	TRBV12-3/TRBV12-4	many	TGTGCCAGCAGTGGGGACAGGGGGCTGACTGAAGCTTTCTTT	CASSGDRGLTEAFF
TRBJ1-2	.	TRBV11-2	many	TGTGCCAGCAGCCCTAGAGTATCCAGCTATGGCTACACCTTC	CASSPRVSSYGYTF
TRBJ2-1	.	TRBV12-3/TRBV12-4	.	TGTGCCAGCAGTTTGGGCTCCGAGGACAATGAGCAGTTCTTC	CASSLGSEDNEQFF
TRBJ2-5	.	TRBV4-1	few	TGCGCCAGCAGCCAAGGGGGCCGGAGAGGGGCACAAGAGACCCAGTACTTC	CASSQGGRRGAQETQYF
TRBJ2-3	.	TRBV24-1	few	TGTGCCACCAGTGATGGCGGCCTGGATACGCAGTATTTT	CATSDGGLDTQYF
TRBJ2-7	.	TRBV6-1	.	TGTGCCAGCAGGTGGAGCGCGGGAACCTACGAGCAGTACTTC	CASRWSAGTYEQYF
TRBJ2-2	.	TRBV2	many	TGTGCCAGCAGTGGAGGGGGCGCCGGGGGACATCGGGAGCTGTTTTTT	CASSGGGAGGHRELFF
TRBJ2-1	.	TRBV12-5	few	TGTGCTAGTGGTATCGATTGGGGTGAGCAGTTCTTC	CASGIDWGEQFF
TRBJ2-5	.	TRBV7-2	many	TGTGCCAGCAGCTCCTGGGGGGAACAAGAGACCCAGTACTTC	CASSSWGEQETQYF
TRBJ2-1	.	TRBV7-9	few	TGTGCCAGCAGCTTAGCGTTACAGATGGACAATGAGCAGTTCTTC	CASSLALQMDNEQFF
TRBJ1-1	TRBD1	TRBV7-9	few	TGTGCCAGCAGCTATGGACAGGCATCCACTGAAGCTTTCTTT	CASSYGQASTEAFF
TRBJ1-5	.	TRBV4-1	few	TGCGCCAGCAGCCGGAAAGGGGATAGCAATCAGCCCCAGCATTTT	CASSRKGDSNQPQHF
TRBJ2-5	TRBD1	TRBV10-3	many	TGTGCCATCAGTGAAACAGGGGAAGGAGAGACCCAGTACTTC	CAISETGEGETQYF
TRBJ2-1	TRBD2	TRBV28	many	TGTGCCAGCAGTTACCAGACTAGCCAGCGAGTTCACACTGATGAGCAGTTCTTC	CASSYQTSQRVHTDEQFF
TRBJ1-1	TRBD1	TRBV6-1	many	TGTGCCAGCACCACAGGAATCGGACAGGGGGACCCTGAAGCTTTCTTT	CASTTGIGQGDPEAFF
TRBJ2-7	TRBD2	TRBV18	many	TGTGCCAGCTCGCCCCCCGGGACTAGCGGGAGTAGTGGCGAGCAGTACTTC	CASSPPGTSGSSGEQYF
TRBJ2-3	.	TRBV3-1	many	TGTGCCAGCAGCCAAGAGGCAGCCACAGATACGCAGTATTTT	CASSQEAATDTQYF
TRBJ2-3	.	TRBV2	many	TGTGCCAGCAGATACCTAGCGACGAGGGCAGATACGCAGTATTTT	CASRYLATRADTQYF
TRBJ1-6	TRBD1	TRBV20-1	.	TGCAGTGCCACACAGGGGGATTTGAGGTCACCCCTCCACTTT	CSATQGDLRSPLHF
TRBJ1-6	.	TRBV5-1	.	TGCGCCAGCAACGACTATAATTCACCCCTCCACTTT	CASNDYNSPLHF
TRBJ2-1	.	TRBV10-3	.	TGTGCCATCAGGAGGGACTCCGACTCCTACAATGAGCAGTTCTTC	CAIRRDSDSYNEQFF
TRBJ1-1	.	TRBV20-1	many	TGCAGTGCTCCCGACCGCCCCTTGGGGCGTGCTTTCTTT	CSAPDRPLGRAFF
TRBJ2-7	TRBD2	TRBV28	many	TGTGCCAGCAGTACCTTCAGCGGGGCCCCTTCCTACGAGCAGTACTTC	CASSTFSGAPSYEQYF
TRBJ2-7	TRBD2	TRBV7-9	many	TGTGCCAGCAGCCCCGGGCGAGCGGGAGGGCGCGAGCAGTACTTC	CASSPGRAGGREQYF